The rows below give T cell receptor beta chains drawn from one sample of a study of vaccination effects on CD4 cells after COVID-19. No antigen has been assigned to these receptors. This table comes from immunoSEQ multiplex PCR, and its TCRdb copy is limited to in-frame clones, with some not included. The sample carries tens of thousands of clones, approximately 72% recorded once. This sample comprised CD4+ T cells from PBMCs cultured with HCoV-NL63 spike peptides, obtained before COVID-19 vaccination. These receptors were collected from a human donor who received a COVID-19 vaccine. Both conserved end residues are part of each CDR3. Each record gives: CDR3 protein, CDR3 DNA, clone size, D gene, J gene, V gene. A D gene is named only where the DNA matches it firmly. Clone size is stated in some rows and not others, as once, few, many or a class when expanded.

CDR3 protein: CASSDQVNSPLHF; CDR3 DNA: TGTGCCAGCAGTGATCAAGTGAATTCACCCCTCCACTTT; clone size: -; D gene: -; J gene: TRBJ1-6; V gene: TRBV2
CDR3 protein: CASKNIVDSGANVLTF; CDR3 DNA: TGTGCCAGTAAAAATATAGTGGACTCTGGGGCCAACGTCCTGACTTTC; clone size: -; D gene: -; J gene: TRBJ2-6; V gene: TRBV19
CDR3 protein: CASSPSNDGELFF; CDR3 DNA: TGTGCCAGCAGCCCTTCGAACGACGGGGAGCTGTTTTTT; clone size: -; D gene: -; J gene: TRBJ2-2; V gene: TRBV9
CDR3 protein: CASSYLNRGSTGELFF; CDR3 DNA: TGTGCCAGCAGTTACTTAAACAGGGGTTCCACCGGGGAGCTGTTTTTT; clone size: once; D gene: TRBD1; J gene: TRBJ2-2; V gene: TRBV27
CDR3 protein: CASSWGLGQVNGYTF; CDR3 DNA: TGTGCCAGCAGTTGGGGGCTGGGACAGGTTAATGGCTACACCTTC; clone size: few; D gene: TRBD1; J gene: TRBJ1-2; V gene: TRBV27
CDR3 protein: CASTPITGGFGYTF; CDR3 DNA: TGTGCCAGCACTCCAATCACAGGGGGATTTGGCTACACCTTC; clone size: -; D gene: TRBD1; J gene: TRBJ1-2; V gene: TRBV28
CDR3 protein: CASSIQQGKVNTEAFF; CDR3 DNA: TGTGCCAGCAGTATCCAACAGGGGAAGGTGAACACTGAAGCTTTCTTT; clone size: -; D gene: TRBD1; J gene: TRBJ1-1; V gene: TRBV27
CDR3 protein: CASSLAATAGNTIYF; CDR3 DNA: TGTGCCAGCAGCTTGGCCGCGACAGCGGGAAACACCATATATTTT; clone size: -; D gene: -; J gene: TRBJ1-3; V gene: TRBV5-4
CDR3 protein: CASSLTPPSRGGLYNEQFF; CDR3 DNA: TGTGCCAGCAGCTTAACGCCCCCATCGCGGGGGGGACTTTACAATGAGCAGTTCTTC; clone size: -; D gene: TRBD2; J gene: TRBJ2-1; V gene: TRBV7-3
CDR3 protein: CASSFYDYREETQYF; CDR3 DNA: TGTGCCAGCAGCTTCTACGACTATCGGGAAGAGACCCAGTACTTC; clone size: -; D gene: -; J gene: TRBJ2-5; V gene: TRBV5-6
CDR3 protein: CASSLTAGQGRYGYTF; CDR3 DNA: TGTGCCAGCAGCTTAACGGCAGGACAGGGACGTTATGGCTACACCTTC; clone size: few; D gene: TRBD1; J gene: TRBJ1-2; V gene: TRBV7-3
CDR3 protein: CASSVTAGSNYGYTF; CDR3 DNA: TGTGCCAGCAGCGTGACGGCAGGGTCTAACTATGGCTACACCTTC; clone size: -; D gene: -; J gene: TRBJ1-2; V gene: TRBV9
CDR3 protein: CASTLGGSANYGYTF; CDR3 DNA: TGTGCCAGCACCCTGGGGGGCTCAGCTAACTATGGCTACACCTTC; clone size: -; D gene: -; J gene: TRBJ1-2; V gene: TRBV28
CDR3 protein: CASSEVSGHNEQFF; CDR3 DNA: TGTGCCAGCAGTGAAGTCTCGGGACACAATGAGCAGTTCTTC; clone size: -; D gene: -; J gene: TRBJ2-1; V gene: TRBV6-1
CDR3 protein: CASSQERGKGEKLFF; CDR3 DNA: TGCGCCAGCAGCCAAGAAAGGGGGAAGGGTGAAAAACTGTTTTTT; clone size: -; D gene: -; J gene: TRBJ1-4; V gene: TRBV4-1
CDR3 protein: CASSGMQMNTEAFF; CDR3 DNA: TGCGCCAGCAGCGGAATGCAGATGAACACTGAAGCTTTCTTT; clone size: -; D gene: -; J gene: TRBJ1-1; V gene: TRBV5-1
CDR3 protein: CASSPGLAWREQFF; CDR3 DNA: TGTGCCAGCAGCCCAGGACTAGCGTGGCGTGAGCAGTTCTTC; clone size: once; D gene: TRBD2; J gene: TRBJ2-1; V gene: TRBV11-2
CDR3 protein: CASSVWGKSTDTQYF; CDR3 DNA: TGTGCCAGCAGTGTTTGGGGGAAAAGCACAGATACGCAGTATTTT; clone size: few; D gene: -; J gene: TRBJ2-3; V gene: TRBV2
CDR3 protein: CASKIGISGANVLTF; CDR3 DNA: TGTGCCAGCAAGATAGGGATCTCTGGGGCCAACGTCCTGACTTTC; clone size: -; D gene: -; J gene: TRBJ2-6; V gene: TRBV27
CDR3 protein: CASKQASYGYTF; CDR3 DNA: TGTGCCAGCAAACAGGCGAGCTATGGCTACACCTTC; clone size: -; D gene: -; J gene: TRBJ1-2; V gene: TRBV6-6
CDR3 protein: CASGGGRYTEAFF; CDR3 DNA: TGTGCCAGCGGCGGGGGGAGGTACACTGAAGCTTTCTTT; clone size: once; D gene: -; J gene: TRBJ1-1; V gene: TRBV28
CDR3 protein: CASSVGSNYGYTF; CDR3 DNA: TGCGCCAGCAGTGTCGGCAGTAACTATGGCTACACCTTC; clone size: -; D gene: -; J gene: TRBJ1-2; V gene: TRBV10-2
CDR3 protein: CASSLVSGTENTGELFF; CDR3 DNA: TGCGCCAGCAGCTTGGTGAGCGGGACTGAGAACACCGGGGAGCTGTTTTTT; clone size: -; D gene: TRBD2; J gene: TRBJ2-2; V gene: TRBV5-1
CDR3 protein: CASAGQSNEKLFF; CDR3 DNA: TGTGCCAGCGCGGGACAGAGCAATGAAAAACTGTTTTTT; clone size: -; D gene: TRBD1; J gene: TRBJ1-4; V gene: TRBV6-5
CDR3 protein: CATMPIGQTHYGYTF; CDR3 DNA: TGTGCCACCATGCCTATTGGACAGACACACTATGGCTACACCTTC; clone size: -; D gene: -; J gene: TRBJ1-2; V gene: TRBV6-6
CDR3 protein: CSASDSGGPGGELFF; CDR3 DNA: TGCAGTGCTAGTGATAGCGGGGGGCCGGGCGGGGAGCTGTTTTTT; clone size: -; D gene: TRBD2; J gene: TRBJ2-2; V gene: TRBV20-1
CDR3 protein: CASSQKEDRENTEAFF; CDR3 DNA: TGCGCCAGCAGCCAAAAGGAGGACAGGGAGAATACTGAAGCTTTCTTT; clone size: few; D gene: TRBD1; J gene: TRBJ1-1; V gene: TRBV4-1
CDR3 protein: CASSQPSGLAGGRDTQYF; CDR3 DNA: TGCGCCAGCAGCCAGCCTTCTGGACTAGCGGGGGGGCGAGATACGCAGTATTTT; clone size: -; D gene: TRBD2; J gene: TRBJ2-3; V gene: TRBV4-1
CDR3 protein: CASSPTARGETQYF; CDR3 DNA: TGTGCCAGCAGCCCCACCGCCAGGGGGGAGACCCAGTACTTC; clone size: few; D gene: TRBD1; J gene: TRBJ2-5; V gene: TRBV5-4
CDR3 protein: CATSDNNHGDTQYF; CDR3 DNA: TGTGCCACCAGTGATAACAATCACGGAGATACGCAGTATTTT; clone size: -; D gene: -; J gene: TRBJ2-3; V gene: TRBV24-1
CDR3 protein: CASRAQQGMNTEAFF; CDR3 DNA: TGTGCCAGCAGGGCCCAGCAGGGCATGAACACTGAAGCTTTCTTT; clone size: -; D gene: -; J gene: TRBJ1-1; V gene: TRBV6-6
CDR3 protein: CASSLRPEQEQFF; CDR3 DNA: TGTGCCAGCAGCTTAAGGCCGGAACAAGAGCAGTTCTTC; clone size: -; D gene: -; J gene: TRBJ2-1; V gene: TRBV7-2
CDR3 protein: CASSLLGQGAYSNQPQHF; CDR3 DNA: TGTGCCAGCAGCTTGTTGGGACAGGGGGCCTATAGCAATCAGCCCCAGCATTTT; clone size: -; D gene: TRBD1; J gene: TRBJ1-5; V gene: TRBV5-6
CDR3 protein: CATSDLTGVNGYTF; CDR3 DNA: TGTGCCACCAGTGATCTGACAGGGGTCAATGGCTACACCTTC; clone size: few; D gene: TRBD1; J gene: TRBJ1-2; V gene: TRBV24-1
CDR3 protein: CASSSYSGADTQYF; CDR3 DNA: TGTGCCAGCAGTTCCTATAGCGGGGCAGATACGCAGTATTTT; clone size: -; D gene: TRBD2; J gene: TRBJ2-3; V gene: TRBV5-6
CDR3 protein: CASSQVGSGETQYF; CDR3 DNA: TGTGCCAGCAGCCAAGTAGGGTCCGGGGAGACCCAGTACTTC; clone size: -; D gene: -; J gene: TRBJ2-5; V gene: TRBV3-1/TRBV3-2
CDR3 protein: CASSLWGTEDTQYF; CDR3 DNA: TGTGCCAGCAGTTTATGGGGGACAGAAGATACGCAGTATTTT; clone size: -; D gene: TRBD1; J gene: TRBJ2-3; V gene: TRBV27
CDR3 protein: CASSYGTGDSPLHF; CDR3 DNA: TGTGCCAGCAGTTACGGGACAGGGGATTCACCCCTCCACTTT; clone size: few; D gene: TRBD1; J gene: TRBJ1-6; V gene: TRBV6-5
CDR3 protein: CASSVSHTEAFF; CDR3 DNA: TGTGCCAGCAGTGTTTCACACACTGAAGCTTTCTTT; clone size: -; D gene: -; J gene: TRBJ1-1; V gene: TRBV6-6
CDR3 protein: CASSFYGDSYNEQFF; CDR3 DNA: TGCGCCAGCAGCTTTTATGGGGACTCCTACAATGAGCAGTTCTTC; clone size: -; D gene: -; J gene: TRBJ2-1; V gene: TRBV5-1
CDR3 protein: CASSSQTSGTDTQYF; CDR3 DNA: TGTGCCAGCAGCTCACAGACTAGCGGCACAGATACGCAGTATTTT; clone size: -; D gene: TRBD2; J gene: TRBJ2-3; V gene: TRBV7-2